This is a list of T cell receptor beta chains from one sample in a study of T-cell reconstitution after alpha-beta-depleted transplantation in children. From the PCR reads, TCRdb called clonotypes with MiXCR, one entry per CDR3 protein. The sample has some 550,000 distinct CDR3 sequences, more than 20% seen once; the top ten hold over 12%. Sequencing used PBMCs, mostly from graft donor cells, obtained 360 days after TCRalphabeta/CD19-depleted stem cell transplant. Receptors originate from a boy in the first two years of life who had a stem cell transplant for acute myeloid leukemia, so the T cells may come from the graft donor. The CDR3 runs from the conserved cysteine through the conserved F or W. The D gene is left open where the match is weak. A clone size is listed for some rows: how often the clone was seen (once, few, many), or a class if it is expanded.

size: many
J: TRBJ2-7
D: .
V: TRBV13
CDR3: CASSSIGRQSHEQYF
DNA: TGTGCCAGCAGCTCTATTGGACGACAGTCACACGAGCAGTACTTC

size: many
J: TRBJ2-7
D: .
V: TRBV7-9
CDR3: CASSRDLYEQYF
DNA: TGTGCCAGCAGCCGGGACCTCTACGAGCAGTACTTC

size: many
J: TRBJ2-1
D: .
V: TRBV20-1
CDR3: CSASLREDGGEQFF
DNA: TGCAGTGCTAGCCTACGTGAGGATGGGGGGGAGCAGTTCTTC

size: many
J: TRBJ2-1
D: .
V: TRBV29-1
CDR3: CSVRQRNEQFF
DNA: TGCAGCGTTAGGCAGAGGAATGAGCAGTTCTTC

size: many
J: TRBJ2-7
D: .
V: TRBV5-6
CDR3: CASSFTEKTTYEQYF
DNA: TGTGCCAGCAGCTTTACGGAGAAGACCACCTACGAGCAGTACTTC

size: few
J: TRBJ2-4
D: TRBD2
V: TRBV12-3/TRBV12-4
CDR3: CASSLEAGARLQYF
DNA: TGTGCCAGCAGTTTAGAAGCGGGGGCAAGGCTTCAGTACTTC

size: many
J: TRBJ2-1
D: .
V: TRBV5-1
CDR3: CASSLWDNEQFF
DNA: TGCGCCAGCAGCTTGTGGGACAATGAGCAGTTCTTC

size: many
J: TRBJ2-1
D: TRBD1
V: TRBV6-1
CDR3: CASIETGGYNEQFF
DNA: TGTGCCAGCATCGAGACAGGGGGCTACAATGAGCAGTTCTTC

size: few
J: TRBJ2-2
D: .
V: TRBV15
CDR3: CATSRQIPNTGELFF
DNA: TGTGCCACCAGCAGACAGATTCCGAACACCGGGGAGCTGTTTTTT

size: .
J: TRBJ2-5
D: .
V: TRBV6-6
CDR3: CASSWMETQYF
DNA: TGTGCCAGCAGTTGGATGGAGACCCAGTACTTC

size: .
J: TRBJ1-1
D: TRBD1
V: TRBV20-1
CDR3: CSAAWTGGSTEAFF
DNA: TGCAGTGCTGCCTGGACAGGGGGCTCCACTGAAGCTTTCTTT

size: few
J: TRBJ2-4
D: TRBD2
V: TRBV20-1
CDR3: CSARGTSGNIQYF
DNA: TGCAGTGCTAGAGGGACTAGCGGAAACATTCAGTACTTC

size: many
J: TRBJ2-7
D: .
V: TRBV5-1
CDR3: CASSYTGPSYEQYF
DNA: TGCGCCAGCAGTTACACGGGGCCTTCCTACGAGCAGTACTTC

size: many
J: TRBJ2-5
D: TRBD2
V: TRBV12-3/TRBV12-4
CDR3: CASSFRDYLGETQYF
DNA: TGTGCCAGCAGTTTTCGGGACTACCTTGGGGAGACCCAGTACTTC

size: .
J: TRBJ1-5
D: .
V: TRBV5-6
CDR3: CASSLSPGASQPQHF
DNA: TGTGCCAGCAGCTTGTCTCCGGGGGCCTCTCAGCCCCAGCATTTT

size: .
J: TRBJ1-4
D: .
V: TRBV5-1
CDR3: CASSAVNEKLFF
DNA: TGCGCCAGCAGCGCTGTAAATGAAAAACTGTTTTTT

size: many
J: TRBJ2-7
D: TRBD1
V: TRBV7-9
CDR3: CASSLGTVYEQYF
DNA: TGTGCCAGCAGCCTCGGGACAGTCTACGAGCAGTACTTC

size: many
J: TRBJ2-3
D: .
V: TRBV18
CDR3: CASSPTVTDTQYF
DNA: TGTGCCAGCTCCCCGACAGTCACAGATACGCAGTATTTT

size: many
J: TRBJ2-1
D: TRBD2
V: TRBV7-2
CDR3: CASRKLAGGYNEQFF
DNA: TGTGCCAGCAGAAAACTAGCGGGGGGTTACAATGAGCAGTTCTTC

size: few
J: TRBJ1-4
D: TRBD1
V: TRBV5-5
CDR3: CASTVDRGIEKLFF
DNA: TGTGCCAGCACCGTGGACAGGGGCATTGAAAAACTGTTTTTT

size: few
J: TRBJ2-3
D: .
V: TRBV6-6
CDR3: CASGETDTQYF
DNA: TGTGCCAGCGGGGAAACAGATACGCAGTATTTT

size: many
J: TRBJ2-3
D: .
V: TRBV14
CDR3: CASSHYRGGADTQYF
DNA: TGTGCCAGCAGCCATTACAGGGGAGGGGCAGATACGCAGTATTTT

size: many
J: TRBJ2-5
D: .
V: TRBV6-5
CDR3: CASSTPLGYQYF
DNA: TGTGCCAGCAGCACCCCTTTAGGATACCAGTACTTC

size: many
J: TRBJ1-5
D: .
V: TRBV7-8
CDR3: CASSIFSNQPQHF
DNA: TGTGCCAGCAGCATATTTAGCAATCAGCCCCAGCATTTT

size: .
J: TRBJ1-1
D: .
V: TRBV2
CDR3: CASSEAETAKNTEAFF
DNA: TGTGCCAGCAGTGAAGCGGAAACAGCGAAGAACACTGAAGCTTTCTTT

size: few
J: TRBJ2-1
D: TRBD1
V: TRBV18
CDR3: CASSPGPRDRPYNEQFF
DNA: TGTGCCAGCTCACCCGGACCCCGGGACAGACCCTACAATGAGCAGTTCTTC